This is a list of T cell receptor beta chains from one sample in a study of identical twins. TCRdb reprocessed the 5' RACE reads via MiXCR and lists one record per CDR3 protein. The sample contains roughly 630,000 distinct CDR3 sequences, just over 7% of which appear only once. This sample was also put to use in a study of yellow fever vaccine responses in identical twins.

The sequenced sample was PBMCs. These receptors were taken from a woman between 18 and 30 years old in good health. Both conserved end residues are part of each CDR3. The D gene is left open where the match is weak. Rows give clone size only sometimes, using once, few, many, or a class for an expanded clone.

v_call	d_call	clone_size	j_call	cdr3_nt	cdr3_aa
TRBV11-2	NA	few	TRBJ2-3	TGTGCCAGCAGCATTACTAGCACACGTGCAGATACGCAGTATTTT	CASSITSTRADTQYF
TRBV12-3/TRBV12-4	NA	NA	TRBJ2-3	TGTGCCAGCAGCATCTCAGGGACAGATACGCAGTATTTT	CASSISGTDTQYF
TRBV12-3/TRBV12-4	NA	few	TRBJ2-2	TGTGCCAGCAGTCCCAGGGGCAGGGAGTCCGGGGAGCTGTTTTTT	CASSPRGRESGELFF
TRBV24-1	TRBD1	many	TRBJ2-7	TGTGCCACCGGGACAGCCTACGAGCAGTACTTC	CATGTAYEQYF
TRBV4-1	TRBD1	NA	TRBJ2-1	TGCGCCAGCAGCCAAGTTCCCCGGACAGGGGTCAATGAGCAGTTCTTC	CASSQVPRTGVNEQFF
TRBV20-1	TRBD2	NA	TRBJ2-7	TGCAGTGCTAGCCCCCCTAAAGCGGGGACGTACGAGCAGTACTTC	CSASPPKAGTYEQYF
TRBV20-1	NA	few	TRBJ2-2	TGCAGTGCTAGAGATTGTATGATGGAGCGGAGACATCGGACCGGGGAGCTGTTTTTT	CSARDCMMERRHRTGELFF
TRBV11-3	NA	NA	TRBJ2-7	TGTGCCAGCAGCCCCCCCTCGTCGGGTCACGAGCAGTACTTC	CASSPPSSGHEQYF
TRBV4-1	TRBD2	NA	TRBJ2-1	TGCGCCAGCAGCCAAGATGAAGCGGGAGGGCCACGTGAGCAGTTCTTC	CASSQDEAGGPREQFF
TRBV15	TRBD1	many	TRBJ2-7	TGTGCCACCAGCAGAGATCTTGGACAGGGGTCCTACGAGCAGTACTTC	CATSRDLGQGSYEQYF
TRBV25-1	NA	many	TRBJ2-5	TGTGCCAGCAGTGACAGGGGATCAGAGACCCAGTACTTC	CASSDRGSETQYF
TRBV2	NA	many	TRBJ1-3	TGTGCCAGCAGTCGCGACGGCAACTCTGGAAACACCATATATTTT	CASSRDGNSGNTIYF
TRBV6-1	TRBD2	NA	TRBJ2-1	TGTGCCAGCAGTAGCCATGGACTAGCGGGGGAGCAGTTCTTC	CASSSHGLAGEQFF
TRBV4-1	NA	few	TRBJ2-7	TGCGCCAGCAGCCAGAGGGACTGGGGATACGAGCAGTACTTC	CASSQRDWGYEQYF
TRBV12-3/TRBV12-4	TRBD2	many	TRBJ2-7	TGTGCCAGCAGTCTCGGACTAGCGGGAGGTCTAACCTACGAGCAGTACTTC	CASSLGLAGGLTYEQYF
TRBV20-1	TRBD2	many	TRBJ2-1	TGCAGTGCTTCATTCGCTAGCGGTCGCTCCTACAATGAGCAGTTCTTC	CSASFASGRSYNEQFF
TRBV20-1	NA	many	TRBJ2-7	TGCAGTGCTAGAGATTGGAATAGCGAGAACCATCGTAGCTACGAGCAGTACTTC	CSARDWNSENHRSYEQYF